These T cell receptor beta chains were read from a single sample in a study of T cell responses to AZD1222 COVID-19 vaccine. Libraries were prepared by immunoSEQ multiplex PCR; TCRdb keeps only in-frame clonotypes and omits some of them. The profile shows roughly 150,000 clones, roughly 91% of them singletons. Material: peripheral blood, obtained 28 days after the second AZD1222 dose. These receptors were taken from an adult who received the AZD1222 COVID-19 vaccine. CDR3s include the opening cysteine and the closing phenylalanine or tryptophan. The D gene is left open where the match is weak. A row's size may be missing; if present it is once, few, many or a size class.

cdr3_aa cdr3_nt clone_size j_call d_call v_call
CSVPDTDTQYF TGCAGCGTTCCTGACACAGATACGCAGTATTTT NA TRBJ2-3 NA TRBV29-1
CASSQQGARDGNTIYF TGTGCCAGCAGCCAACAGGGGGCTAGGGACGGAAACACCATATATTTT NA TRBJ1-3 TRBD1 TRBV3-1/TRBV3-2
CASSYLHSGSTEAFF TGTGCCAGCAGTTACCTCCATTCGGGATCCACTGAAGCTTTCTTT once TRBJ1-1 NA TRBV6-2/TRBV6-3
CASSLKDSSYNEQFF TGTGCCAGCAGCTTAAAAGATAGCTCCTACAATGAGCAGTTCTTC NA TRBJ2-1 NA TRBV11-3
CASSPGIVPQHF TGTGCCAGCAGCCCCGGTATAGTGCCCCAGCATTTT NA TRBJ1-5 NA TRBV7-6
CAWSGRTGHGSPLHF TGTGCCTGGAGTGGGAGGACAGGGCATGGATCACCCCTCCACTTT once TRBJ1-6 TRBD1 TRBV30
CSASGDYYGYTF TGCAGCGCCTCAGGCGATTACTATGGCTACACCTTC NA TRBJ1-2 NA TRBV29-1
CASSKDSSGRETQYF TGTGCCAGCAGCAAGGACTCCTCGGGGAGAGAGACCCAGTACTTC NA TRBJ2-5 NA TRBV7-9
CASSQDGYRTRPPEQYF TGTGCCAGCAGCCAAGATGGGTATAGAACACGTCCACCCGAGCAGTACTTC once TRBJ2-7 NA TRBV3-1/TRBV3-2
CSVEEWGASGNTIYF TGCAGCGTTGAAGAGTGGGGGGCATCTGGAAACACCATATATTTT NA TRBJ1-3 NA TRBV29-1
CASSQEDGAGELFF TGCGCCAGCAGCCAAGAGGATGGGGCCGGGGAGCTGTTTTTT NA TRBJ2-2 NA TRBV4-3
CASKSGLMDYNEQFF TGTGCCAGCAAATCCGGGCTTATGGACTACAATGAGCAGTTCTTC NA TRBJ2-1 NA TRBV5-4
CASDRGFLNTEAFF TGTGCCAGCGACAGGGGATTTTTGAACACTGAAGCTTTCTTT once TRBJ1-1 TRBD1 TRBV19
CASSYGGYGYTF TGTGCCAGCAGCTACGGGGGCTATGGCTACACCTTC once TRBJ1-2 NA TRBV7-6
CASSQRAGSYNEQFF TGCGCCAGCAGCCAGAGAGCGGGGTCCTACAATGAGCAGTTCTTC NA TRBJ2-1 TRBD2 TRBV4-1
CASSMAGPDYGYTF TGTGCCAGTAGTATGGCTGGGCCTGACTATGGCTACACCTTC NA TRBJ1-2 NA TRBV19
CASSLYSGSNTGELFF TGTGCCAGCAGCTTATATAGCGGCTCGAACACCGGGGAGCTGTTTTTT NA TRBJ2-2 NA TRBV7-3
CASSPGGFPNTEAFF TGTGCCAGCAGCCCAGGTGGATTCCCGAACACTGAAGCTTTCTTT NA TRBJ1-1 NA TRBV11-3
CASSYMGTGLNEKLFF TGTGCCAGCAGTTATATGGGGACAGGATTAAATGAAAAACTGTTTTTT once TRBJ1-4 TRBD1 TRBV6-5
CASSLPGQGEGGYTF TGTGCCAGTAGTTTACCGGGACAGGGAGAAGGCGGCTACACCTTC once TRBJ1-2 TRBD1 TRBV19
CASSLESRTGQRTQYF TGCGCCAGCAGCTTGGAGAGTCGGACAGGCCAACGTACGCAGTATTTT NA TRBJ2-3 TRBD1 TRBV5-1
CAISGLADTDTQYF TGTGCCATCAGTGGACTAGCGGATACAGATACGCAGTATTTT NA TRBJ2-3 TRBD2 TRBV10-3
CASRPGGSNEKLFF TGTGCCAGCAGGCCAGGGGGCTCTAATGAAAAACTGTTTTTT NA TRBJ1-4 TRBD1 TRBV28